The TCR beta chain described here comes from a study of blood T cell repertoires in COVID-19. As for the study in general: The analysed material was cDNA or gDNA that came from T cells, B-cell-depleted T cells, or PBMCs.

The authors' processing: Amplification of reference gene primers provided the estimated nucleated cell counts. The table came from immunoSEQ multiplex PCR; TCRdb's copy has only in-frame clones and leaves some out. The V and J calls and clone size are taken from that table; D and trimming were inferred from the DNA. The repertoire holds 25,000 to 30,000 clones, with 80% to 90% as singletons. Seattle patients were enrolled during active infection and followed longitudinally. The CDR3 contains 15 residues. After removal of 0 bases from V and 5 bases from J, the junction contained 6 bases not matched to a gene. Germline V gene lookup returns CDR1 SGHKS and CDR2 YYEKEE (reference sequence).

The receptor was derived from a woman of 80 years or more with COVID-19, enrolled during active disease. Material for sequencing was peripheral blood. This sequence joins TRBV5-5 and TRBJ2-5; the match to TRBD1 covers 8 bases. As DNA, the CDR3 is TGTGCCAGCAGCTTGGTCAGGGGGCGATTTGAGACCCAGTACTTC. This gives the protein CASSLVRGRFETQYF.